The T cell receptor beta chain under discussion was sequenced for a study of CD8+CD57+ T cells in acquired aplastic anemia listed by TCRdb under 2018. With respect to the entire study: On average, sorted CD4+ and CD8+ cells yielded around 3.4 ug of extracted DNA, with a range of roughly 0.18 to 30 ug. Healthy donor samples averaged approximately 10 million reads for CD4+ and 11 million to 13 million for CD8+ cells.

A remark on this clonotype: Its cognate antigen has yet to be identified. Base qualities were left out, and no much larger clone turns up one base away.

Genomic DNA served as template for TCR beta VDJ combination and CDR3 sequence profiling. An Illumina HiSeq 2000 was used for TCR repertoire sequencing. The authors' analysis ran thus. Repertoire assessment relied on Simpson's diversity index, CDR3 size and DJ length profiles, and TRBV/TRBJ rearrangement plots. The immunodominant clone was defined as the most abundant DNA sequence in deep sequencing data. CDR3 amino acid sequences were screened for sharing across subjects and were compared with published repertoires and the VDJdb database. Clones were called with MiXCR by TCRdb after fastp trimmed the public reads at Q25, and only in-frame beta chains were retained. Rows matching on CDR3 protein sequence are summarized as one entry with the most common DNA and genes. The V and J calls were determined by TCRdb, not by the authors. The table for this sample lists about 35,000 distinct CDR3 sequences; more than 75% of them were counted only once. Clones ranked in the top ten supply roughly 22% of the sample.

Here is what the overall study found, with its caveats: Twenty-nine CD8+ CDR3 sequences were found to be shared between patients and controls, but these sequences appeared to be highly expressed in patients and within the immunodominant clones of the patients. Patients and healthy controls showed no significant difference in CD8+ Simpson's diversity (P=0.060).

In this study, sorted CD4+ and CD8+ T cells from the blood of healthy subjects and of severe aplastic anemia patients had their TCR repertoires deep-sequenced. Ficoll-Paque density gradient centrifugation was used to isolate peripheral blood mononuclear cells. Before DNA extraction, CD4+ and CD8+ T cells were sorted with FACS or magnetic beads. The V end loses 7 bases and the J end loses 6 bases, and a stretch of 18 bases separates them. CDR1 and CDR2 were assigned from the germline V gene as SNHLY and FYNNEI. From cysteine to phenylalanine, the CDR3 is 14 amino acids long. Just CDR3 DNA is preserved here, 42 bases in frame from base 1.

The sequence links TRBV2 to TRBJ1-1; matching of 5 bases hints at TRBD1 as the D gene. The sample taken for sequencing was sorted CD4+, CD8+, or CD8+CD57+ T cells (not recorded which) from PBMCs. This clonotype was sampled from a human donor in good health, serving as a control. The CDR3 reads CASTARPGPAEAFF. The DNA reads TGTGCCAGCACGGCCAGACCGGGGCCGGCTGAAGCTTTCTTT.